This entry concerns a single T cell receptor (beta chain). The antigen is not known. The source of the sample is a study of siplizumab effects on memory and regulatory T cells. Profiling relied on immunoSEQ multiplex PCR, and the TCRdb table lists in-frame clones only, not all of them. The sample has about 60,000 clones, roughly 85% seen once. Points from the study as a whole: For mappable alloreactive CD4+ clones, the mean Treg-derived fraction was approximately 70% with siplizumab and approximately 27% in controls. There appeared to be greater diversity in naive T cells than in memory cells, and naive T cells seemed major contributors to the alloresponse. Roughly 80-96% of proliferating CD4+ or CD8+ clones lacked a naive or memory phenotype that could be assigned.

What was sequenced was memory CD4+ T cells sorted from blood. The TCR originated in a human donor in good health.

As DNA, the CDR3 is TGTGCCAGCAGCAGTGGGACAGGGGAGCTTACAGATACGCAGTATTTT. Protein: CASSSGTGELTDTQYF. This rearrangement joins TRBV25-1 to TRBJ2-3; 10 bases agree with TRBD1. Germline trimming cut 6 bases from V and 3 bases from J; bases unmatched to any gene: 9. CDR1 is MGHDK, CDR2 SYGVNS, per germline. The CDR3 runs 16 residues.